A single sample gave rise to the 19 T cell receptor beta chains below, sequenced in a study of patients and donors after allogeneic stem cell transplantation. TCRdb independently ran MiXCR on the RT-PCR reads; one entry per CDR3 protein. The sample gives approximately 170,000 distinct CDR3 sequences, approximately 30% of which show up once; under 3.5% is in the top ten. Sequenced input: blood, either unsorted or a sorted T cell fraction (not recorded which). Receptors originate from a human donor who was either an allogeneic HSCT recipient or a stem cell or donor lymphocyte infusion donor (not recorded which). It is not recorded whose cells these are; they may come from a transplant donor.

This clonotype has only a few counts. The CDR3 loop is CSARSRGEATNEKLFF. CDR3 DNA: TGCAGTGCTAGGTCCCGGGGGGAGGCAACTAATGAAAAACTGTTTTTT. The chain is built from TRBV20-1 and TRBJ1-4; D is perhaps TRBD1 (5 bases). V lost 3 bases to trimming and J lost 0 bases, with 14 bases between them. Germline loops: CDR1 DFQATT, CDR2 SNEGSKA (reference sequence). The CDR3 consists of 16 residues.

The chain uses TRBV6-1 and TRBJ2-2; 7 nucleotides align to TRBD1. This CDR3 comprises 16 residues. The germline CDR1 and CDR2 sequences are MNHNS and SASEGT. V lost 6 bases, J lost 1 base, and 8 bases stayed unmatched. The chain's CDR3 is CASSPGDSENTGELFF. In DNA, the CDR3 is TGTGCCAGCAGCCCTGGGGACAGCGAGAACACCGGGGAGCTGTTTTTT.

This clonotype was observed a few times. The CDR3 here is CASSPPFPGFTGELFF. For the CDR3, the DNA is TGTGCCAGCAGTCCACCCTTTCCGGGATTCACCGGGGAGCTGTTTTTT. This chain links TRBV28 with TRBJ2-2, with a possible D match to TRBD2 (5 bases). Trimming stripped 5 bases from V and 4 bases from J, with 17 bases between. The length of the CDR3 is 16 residues. CDR1 and CDR2 (germline): MDHEN, SYDVKM.

CDR3 sequence: CASSYSSLAGDGETQYF. DNA of the CDR3: TGTGCCAGCAGTTACTCCAGCCTAGCGGGGGACGGGGAGACCCAGTACTTC. The rearrangement links TRBV6-5 to TRBJ2-5, with 10 bases aligning to TRBD2. V trimming: 0 bases; J trimming: 5 bases; junction bases outside the gene matches: 9. CDR1 is MNHEY, CDR2 SVGAGI, per germline. The CDR3 loop spans 17 amino acids.

J is TRBJ2-1 and V is TRBV7-9; 11 bases align to TRBD2. CDR1 SEHNR and CDR2 FQNEAQ come from the germline V gene (reference sequence). V shed 5 bases and J 14 bases; nucleotides not matched to a gene: 5. The CDR3 sequence is 12 residues long. In DNA, the CDR3 is TGTGCCAGCAGCCCAGCGACTAGCGGGGAGTTCTTC. Amino acids: CASSPATSGEFF. Variable domain in full (rest from reference TRBV7-9 and TRBJ2-1): DTGVSQNPRHKITKRGQNVTFRCDPISEHNRLYWYRQTLGQGPEFLTYFQNEAQLEKSRLLSDRFSAERPKGSFSTLEIQRTEQGDSAMYLCASSPATSGEFFGPGTRLTVL.

This chain links TRBV5-1 with TRBJ1-4; tentatively, D is TRBD1 (6 bases). This CDR3 is built from 16 residues. V was clipped by 0 bases and J by 3 bases, with 12 bases between them. The germline V gene has CDR1 SGHRS and CDR2 YFSETQ. The CDR3 coding sequence is TGCGCCAGCAGCTTGGGGACAGCCACTTCTAATGAAAAACTGTTTTTT. This sequence encodes CASSLGTATSNEKLFF.

This chain uses TRBV15 with TRBJ2-4; maybe TRBD1 (6 bases). V was clipped by 0 bases and J by 8 bases, with 14 bases between them. CDR3 length: 15 residues. Germline CDR1 reads LNHNV; CDR2 reads YYDKDF (reference sequence). This CDR3 is CATSRDRAGVDIQYF. For the CDR3, the DNA is TGTGCCACCAGCAGAGATCGGGCAGGGGTGGACATTCAGTACTTC.

This clonotype was seen a few times. This sequence joins TRBV12-3 or TRBV12-4 and TRBJ1-3; possible D gene TRBD1, 5 bases. V was shortened by 3 bases and J by 0 bases, with 9 bases between the two germline ends. This CDR3 is built from 15 residues. This CDR3 is CASSFSGSSGNTIYF. The DNA for the CDR3 is TGTGCCAGCAGTTTTTCAGGGAGCTCTGGAAACACCATATATTTT.

This chain links TRBV5-1 with TRBJ2-4; D might be TRBD2 (5 bases). The CDR3 covers 17 residues. Germline CDR1 reads SGHRS; CDR2 reads YFSETQ. The V end was cut by 5 bases, the J end by 1 base, with 19 bases between. The CDR3 bases are TGCGCCAGCAGACTAGGGCAATACCCATCGGCCAAAAACATTCAGTACTTC. Amino acids: CASRLGQYPSAKNIQYF.

The CDR3 DNA sequence: TGCGCCAGCAGTCGGACAGTACTAGCGGCCTACAATGAGCAGTTCTTC. This gives the protein CASSRTVLAAYNEQFF. The chain is built from TRBV4-3 and TRBJ2-1; TRBD2 matches at 8 bases. Trimming cost V 6 bases and J 2 bases; bases outside gene matches: 9. Germline V gene lookup returns CDR1 LGHNA and CDR2 YSLEER. The CDR3 is 16 amino acids.

In this sample, this clonotype turned up a few times. The rearrangement links TRBV6-2 or TRBV6-3 to TRBJ1-1; no clear D gene. V was clipped by 7 bases and J by 6 bases, with 9 bases between them. CDR1 and CDR2 (germline): MNHEY, SVGEGT. The length of the CDR3 is 11 residues. CDR3 loop: CASIHSSEAFF. The CDR3 DNA reads as TGTGCCAGCATACACAGCTCTGAAGCTTTCTTT.

The chain links TRBV6-5 to TRBJ2-2; possibly TRBD2 for D (5 bases). CDR3 size: 13 residues. Trimming removed 9 bases from V and 1 base from J, with 9 bases in between. Germline V lookup: CDR1 MNHEY, CDR2 SVGAGI. The CDR3 is CASRTLNTGELFF. The CDR3 nucleotides read TGTGCCAGTCGGACTCTGAACACCGGGGAGCTGTTTTTT.

V and J are TRBV12-3 or TRBV12-4 and TRBJ1-1, with TRBD1 identical over 7 bases. The CDR3 length is 16 residues. The V gene end was trimmed by 6 bases and the J gene end by 0 bases; junction bases not matched to a gene: 10. The CDR3 spells CASSPWTGRMNTEAFF. The CDR3 DNA follows: TGTGCCAGCAGCCCATGGACAGGCCGCATGAACACTGAAGCTTTCTTT.

This chain uses TRBV6-2 or TRBV6-3 with TRBJ2-1, with D perhaps TRBD1 (6 bases). This CDR3 has 16 residues. CDR1 and CDR2 (germline): MNHEY, SVGEGT. Trimming stripped 2 bases from V and 2 bases from J, with 13 bases between. CDR3 coding DNA: TGTGCCAGCAGTTACCTACCAGGGGCCGCCTACAATGAGCAGTTCTTC. It yields the protein CASSYLPGAAYNEQFF.

The V gene is TRBV4-2, the J gene TRBJ2-7, with D perhaps matching TRBD1 or TRBD2 (7 bases each). Trimming stripped 4 bases from V and 6 bases from J, with 19 bases between. This CDR3 has 15 residues. Germline V gene sequence: CDR1 LGHNA, CDR2 YNFKEQ. The CDR3 protein is CASSLGGGRVSEQYF. For the CDR3, the DNA is TGTGCCAGCAGCCTAGGGGGCGGGAGAGTCTCCGAGCAGTACTTC.

The chain uses TRBV4-3 and TRBJ1-6; D unresolved. Germline-derived CDR1 and CDR2 are LGHNA and YSLEER. The CDR3 contains 14 residues. V dropped 3 bases and J dropped 2 bases, with 5 bases sitting between them. CDR3 sequence reads: CASSQGTYNSPLHF. CDR3 in DNA: TGCGCCAGCAGCCAGGGTACCTATAATTCACCCCTCCACTTT.

The chain has TRBV9 and TRBJ2-7; no clear D. From germline, CDR1 is SGDLS and CDR2 YYNGEE. The CDR3 has 15 amino acids. V gave up 0 bases and J gave up 0 bases, with 10 bases separating them. CDR3 amino acids: CASSVESESSYEQYF. Written as DNA, the CDR3 is TGTGCCAGCAGCGTAGAATCAGAAAGCTCCTACGAGCAGTACTTC.

The chain employs TRBV4-1 and TRBJ2-2; D may be TRBD2 (6 bases). Trimming took 0 bases from V and 6 from J, leaving 14 bases between them. The CDR3 consists of 16 residues. Germline V lookup: CDR1 MGHRA, CDR2 YSYEKL. CDR3 in amino acids: CASSQEGTPGAGELFF. The DNA of the CDR3 is TGCGCCAGCAGCCAAGAGGGGACTCCCGGAGCCGGGGAGCTGTTTTTT.

This clonotype occurred a few times. The gene calls are TRBV24-1 and TRBJ2-1; D unresolved. Germline CDR1 reads KGHDR; CDR2 reads SFDVKD. The CDR3 runs to 13 residues. Trimming took off 9 bases at V and 9 bases at J, with 17 bases between the two ends. In nucleotides, the CDR3 is TGTGCCACCGCCGAGGCGCCCCTAAGTGAGCAGTTCTTC. It specifies CATAEAPLSEQFF.